This TCR beta chain emerged from a study of tumor-infiltrating lymphocytes in oesophageal squamous cell carcinoma. As regards this clonotype: A much bigger clone sits one base away, suggesting this may be a read error.

Each CDR3 protein gets one entry after TCRdb re-called the PCR reads with MiXCR. The table has 20,000 to 25,000 distinct CDR3 sequences, roughly 40% seen once. The receptor comes from a male donor with esophageal squamous cell carcinoma. The specimen sequenced was esophageal tumor tissue.

This CDR3 reads CASSIKAGGPQEQFF. Written as DNA, the CDR3 is TGTGCCAGTAGTATCAAAGCGGGAGGGCCGCAAGAGCAGTTCTTC. The V and J genes are TRBV19 and TRBJ2-5; 10 nucleotides line up with TRBD2. The J call may be faulty, since TRBJ2-1 better matches the DNA end. Germline assignment: CDR1 LNHDA and CDR2 SQIVND (reference sequence). This CDR3 spans 15 amino acids.